These T cell receptor beta chains were read from a single sample in a study of T cell responses to AZD1222 COVID-19 vaccine. Data came from immunoSEQ multiplex PCR; TCRdb stores just in-frame clones and leaves some out. In the table there are 150,000 to 190,000 clones, 90% of which are singletons. This sample comprised peripheral blood, obtained on day 0 of AZD1222 vaccination. These receptors all stem from an adult in good health. Each CDR3 is given with its conserved first and last residue. A D gene is named only where the DNA matches it firmly. Expanded clones are given a class, and other clones once, few, many or no size at all.

TRBJ1-2,.,TRBV6-2/TRBV6-3,.,CASSYSKGGYTF,TGTGCCAGCAGTTACTCGAAGGGCGGCTACACCTTC
TRBJ2-3,.,TRBV7-9,.,CASSSGGWGSYTDTQYF,TGTGCCAGCAGCTCCGGAGGGTGGGGGTCCTACACAGATACGCAGTATTTT
TRBJ2-7,few,TRBV6-2/TRBV6-3,TRBD1,CASSYSGQGVTYEQYF,TGTGCCAGCAGTTACTCGGGACAGGGCGTAACCTACGAGCAGTACTTC
TRBJ1-6,.,TRBV7-8,.,CASSLGGRNSPLHF,TGTGCCAGCAGCTTAGGGGGGAGGAATTCACCCCTCCACTTT
TRBJ1-3,.,TRBV7-8,TRBD1,CASSLQGSGNTIYF,TGTGCCAGCAGCCTACAGGGGTCTGGAAACACCATATATTTT
TRBJ2-7,.,TRBV28,.,CASSPVYYEQYF,TGTGCCAGCAGTCCGGTATACTACGAGCAGTACTTC
TRBJ2-7,.,TRBV28,TRBD2,CASSLQREGPYEQYF,TGTGCCAGCAGTTTACAGCGGGAGGGACCCTACGAGCAGTACTTC
TRBJ2-3,.,TRBV7-8,.,CASSHGTLTDTQYF,TGTGCCAGCAGCCACGGGACACTCACAGATACGCAGTATTTT
TRBJ1-1,.,TRBV4-3,TRBD1,CASSPTGGTEAFF,TGCGCCAGCAGCCCGACAGGGGGCACTGAAGCTTTCTTT
TRBJ2-1,.,TRBV7-2,TRBD2,CASGRSGRGNNEQFF,TGTGCCAGCGGAAGGAGCGGGAGAGGCAACAATGAGCAGTTCTTC
TRBJ2-6,.,TRBV7-2,TRBD1,CASSLRGTGGAGANVLTF,TGTGCCAGCAGCTTAAGAGGGACAGGGGGTGCTGGGGCCAACGTCCTGACTTTC
TRBJ1-1,once,TRBV6-5,TRBD1,CASPRGQLNTEAFF,TGTGCCAGCCCCCGGGGACAGTTGAACACTGAAGCTTTCTTT
TRBJ1-1,.,TRBV7-2,.,CASSLQWDTEAFF,TGTGCCAGCAGCCTACAATGGGACACTGAAGCTTTCTTT
TRBJ2-1,.,TRBV2,.,CASSVNEQFF,TGTGCCAGCAGTGTCAATGAGCAGTTCTTC
TRBJ1-2,.,TRBV29-1,TRBD1,CSVRQGEGYTF,TGCAGCGTTCGGCAGGGGGAAGGCTACACCTTC
TRBJ2-1,.,TRBV7-3,.,CASSLMGSSYNEQFF,TGTGCCAGCAGCTTAATGGGGAGCTCCTACAATGAGCAGTTCTTC
TRBJ2-1,.,TRBV7-9,TRBD2,CASSLEGLAVPGPYNEQFF,TGTGCCAGCAGCTTAGAGGGACTAGCGGTCCCTGGGCCCTACAATGAGCAGTTCTTC
TRBJ2-1,.,TRBV9,.,CASSVNNEQFF,TGTGCCAGCAGCGTAAACAATGAGCAGTTCTTC
TRBJ2-7,few,TRBV4-3,TRBD2,CASSQGFLAGGNEQYF,TGCGCCAGCAGCCAAGGATTTTTGGCGGGAGGTAACGAGCAGTACTTC
TRBJ1-2,.,TRBV25-1,.,CASSVGANYGYTF,TGTGCCAGCAGTGTTGGGGCTAACTATGGCTACACCTTC
TRBJ2-7,once,TRBV6-2/TRBV6-3,.,CASSSIWGGREQYF,TGTGCCAGCAGTTCAATTTGGGGTGGCCGCGAGCAGTACTTC
TRBJ1-2,.,TRBV28,TRBD1,CASSLSPGTGITF,TGTGCCAGCAGTCTCAGTCCCGGGACAGGGATTACCTTC
TRBJ2-7,.,TRBV5-1,TRBD1,CASSLASGQGSEQYF,TGCGCCAGCAGCTTGGCCTCTGGACAGGGCTCCGAGCAGTACTTC
TRBJ1-3,.,TRBV7-6,.,CASSLNKETVEDTIYF,TGTGCCAGCAGCTTAAACAAGGAAACAGTAGAGGACACCATATATTTT
TRBJ2-7,.,TRBV2,TRBD2,CASTTGTISYEQYF,TGTGCCAGCACAACCGGGACTATCTCCTACGAGCAGTACTTC
TRBJ2-7,once,TRBV13,.,CASSSRTNTYEQYF,TGTGCCAGCAGCTCTCGGACAAATACCTACGAGCAGTACTTC
TRBJ2-7,.,TRBV30,TRBD1,CAWERFPGQGYEQYF,TGTGCCTGGGAGCGGTTTCCGGGACAGGGGTACGAGCAGTACTTC
TRBJ2-5,.,TRBV27,.,CASSPLLQETQYF,TGTGCCAGCAGTCCGCTCCTCCAAGAGACCCAGTACTTC
TRBJ2-1,.,TRBV9,TRBD2,CASSVSGRAYNEQFF,TGTGCCAGCAGCGTTAGCGGGAGGGCTTACAATGAGCAGTTCTTC
TRBJ1-5,.,TRBV7-2,.,CASSLVFRPGAQPQHF,TGTGCCAGCAGCTTAGTCTTCAGGCCGGGCGCTCAGCCCCAGCATTTT
TRBJ1-2,.,TRBV27,.,CASGSGYGYTF,TGTGCCAGCGGCTCAGGGTATGGCTACACCTTC
TRBJ2-1,once,TRBV2,TRBD1,CASSLTGGNEQFF,TGTGCCAGCAGCTTGACAGGGGGGAATGAGCAGTTCTTC
TRBJ2-1,once,TRBV6-4,.,CASRQDGGSYNEQFF,TGTGCCAGCAGACAGGACGGAGGCTCCTACAATGAGCAGTTCTTC
TRBJ2-7,once,TRBV2,TRBD2,CATNGGSGRISYEQYF,TGTGCCACCAACGGAGGTAGCGGGAGGATTTCCTACGAGCAGTACTTC
TRBJ2-1,.,TRBV28,TRBD2,CASSSPYRLAGDMDNEQFF,TGTGCCAGCAGTTCCCCCTACCGACTAGCGGGAGATATGGACAATGAGCAGTTCTTC
TRBJ2-2,.,TRBV3-1/TRBV3-2,TRBD1,CASSLDRDSVTGELFF,TGTGCCAGCAGCCTTGACAGGGATAGCGTCACCGGGGAGCTGTTTTTT
TRBJ1-3,.,TRBV11-3,.,CASSLDGYSGNTIYF,TGTGCCAGCAGCTTGGACGGGTACTCTGGAAACACCATATATTTT
TRBJ2-7,.,TRBV5-6,.,CASSLEPLGTPYEQYF,TGTGCCAGCAGCTTGGAACCACTGGGGACTCCCTACGAGCAGTACTTC
TRBJ1-2,once,TRBV19,.,CASSIEQQAYYGYTF,TGTGCCAGTAGTATTGAACAGCAAGCGTACTATGGCTACACCTTC
TRBJ1-2,.,TRBV5-4,.,CASSSRALNNYGYTF,TGTGCCAGCAGCTCCAGGGCCCTTAATAACTATGGCTACACCTTC
TRBJ1-5,.,TRBV24-1,.,CATALGRDQPQHF,TGTGCCACGGCTCTTGGACGGGATCAGCCCCAGCATTTT
TRBJ2-5,once,TRBV7-7,.,CASSRREGTQETQYF,TGTGCCAGCAGCCGCCGAGAGGGGACTCAAGAGACCCAGTACTTC
TRBJ2-1,.,TRBV19,.,CASSPVARVVVNEQFF,TGTGCCAGTAGTCCCGTGGCCCGAGTCGTGGTCAATGAGCAGTTCTTC
TRBJ1-5,.,TRBV6-6,.,CASSYTAGGQPQHF,TGTGCCAGCAGTTATACCGCGGGAGGCCAGCCCCAGCATTTT
TRBJ1-2,.,TRBV2,.,CASSEDRGVRGGYTF,TGTGCCAGCAGTGAGGACCGGGGAGTGCGTGGTGGCTACACCTTC
TRBJ1-2,.,TRBV28,.,CASRWVGGGGYTF,TGTGCCAGCAGATGGGTGGGTGGGGGTGGCTACACCTTC
TRBJ2-7,.,TRBV3-1/TRBV3-2,TRBD1,CASSQGTGGGEQYF,TGTGCCAGCAGCCAAGGGACAGGGGGCGGTGAGCAGTACTTC
TRBJ1-3,few,TRBV11-1,.,CASSLLTGNTIYF,TGTGCCAGCAGCTTACTAACTGGAAACACCATATATTTT
TRBJ1-5,.,TRBV19,.,CASSTTGLNQPQHF,TGTGCCAGTAGTACGACAGGACTAAATCAGCCCCAGCATTTT
TRBJ2-7,.,TRBV18,.,CASSPPSGRQNYEQYF,TGTGCCAGCTCACCCCCGAGTGGGCGGCAAAACTACGAGCAGTACTTC
TRBJ1-2,.,TRBV28,.,CASSNGNYGYTF,TGTGCCAGCAGTAACGGAAACTATGGCTACACCTTC
TRBJ1-5,.,TRBV24-1,.,CATSEAGTNQPQHF,TGTGCCACCAGTGAGGCGGGTACCAATCAGCCCCAGCATTTT